This TCR beta chain was profiled in a study of blood T cell repertoires in COVID-19. Looking at the study overall: T cells, B-cell-depleted T cells, or PBMCs supplied cDNA or gDNA.

The CDR3 is 13 residues long. The ends lost 4 bases at V and 5 bases at J; junction bases unmatched: 3. Per germline, CDR1 KGHSH and CDR2 LQKENI. Sequencing was performed with immunoSEQ multiplex PCR; in TCRdb, only in-frame clones are kept and a portion is missing. The sample has about 260,000 clones; 85% to 90% are singletons. V usage is TRBV18 and J usage is TRBJ1-1; 8 bases fit TRBD1. The sample was peripheral blood. This receptor was taken from a woman aged 35 to 49 who had recovered from COVID-19. The chain's CDR3 is CASSLGQGTEAFF. The CDR3, as DNA: TGTGCCAGCTCACTTGGACAGGGAACTGAAGCTTTCTTT.